The entry that follows covers one T cell receptor (beta chain) sequence. Antigen specificity is unknown. This sample is drawn from a study of blood T cells in healthy people across ages. The CDR3 covers 17 residues. V gave up 1 base and J gave up 1 base; unmatched junction bases: 2. Germline V gene data show CDR1 as MNHEY and CDR2 as SMNVEV (reference sequence). Study-level findings and limits: Higher naive T cell percentage went strongly together with higher TCR beta diversity.

Donor samples were obtained from healthy Caucasian individuals from Russia, aged about 6 to 100. Primers used in a second PCR of about 7 to 11 cycles were a sample-barcoded 5' primer and a J-beta primer mix. A template-switch adaptor with 12 random nucleotides tagged each cDNA molecule. TCRdb redid the calling of the 5' RACE reads with MiXCR, one entry per CDR3 protein. The repertoire includes approximately 1,100,000 distinct CDR3 sequences, 40% to 55% of them detected once, and approximately 17% sits in the top ten. This TCR was sampled from a woman aged 55 to 70 in good health. The sequenced sample consisted of blood. The chain carries TRBV27 and TRBJ2-3; 13 nucleotides agree with TRBD2. CDR3 sequence reads: CASSLLGTSGGTDTQYF. In nucleotides, the CDR3 is TGTGCCAGCAGTTTATTAGGGACTAGCGGGGGCACAGATACGCAGTATTTT.